The 11 T cell receptor beta chains listed next were all sequenced from one sample in a study of cytomegalovirus exposure and HLA in healthy donors. The PCR had 60 Vbeta and 13 Jbeta primers. Using immunoSEQ multiplex PCR, the repertoire was profiled, and TCRdb retains in-frame clones only, with some absent. This table holds 93,000 or so clones, almost 80% found once. Sequenced: PBMCs. All receptors come from a man over 45 in good health and CMV-seropositive.

V usage is TRBV19 and J usage is TRBJ1-4; D might be TRBD1 (5 bases). Germline V gene sequence: CDR1 LNHDA, CDR2 SQIVND (reference sequence). CDR3 size: 15 residues. The V and J ends lost 7 bases and 6 bases respectively, with 18 bases between them. The CDR3 bases are TGTGCCAGTAAAACTGGGGCCCAAAACCATGAAAAACTGTTTTTT. This translates into CASKTGAQNHEKLFF.

J is TRBJ2-6 and V is TRBV19, with 7 nucleotides matching TRBD2. V trimming: 3 bases; J trimming: 3 bases; junction bases outside the gene matches: 2. The CDR3 spans 15 residues. Germline CDR1 LNHDA, CDR2 SQIVND (reference sequence). DNA of the CDR3: TGTGCCAGTAGTATTCGGGGGGTTGGGGCCAACGTCCTGACTTTC. Its translation: CASSIRGVGANVLTF.

The chain has TRBV18 and TRBJ2-2; 9 positions agree with TRBD1. The CDR3 totals 16 residues. CDR1 and CDR2 (germline): KGHSH, LQKENI. V shed 5 bases, J shed 1 base, and the junction held 5 bases outside the gene matches. Written as DNA, the CDR3 is TGTGCCAGCTCAGTTGGACAGGGGCTGAACACCGGGGAGCTGTTTTTT. Protein: CASSVGQGLNTGELFF. The full variable domain, completed using reference TRBV18 and TRBJ2-2, is NAGVMQNPRHLVRRRGQEARLRCSPMKGHSHVYWYRQLPEEGLKFMVYLQKENIIDESGMPKERFSAEFPKEGPSILRIQQVVRGDSAAYFCASSVGQGLNTGELFFGEGSRLTVL.

This clone was recorded once. This chain joins TRBV6-5 and TRBJ2-2, with D perhaps matching TRBD2 (6 bases). Germline V gene sequence: CDR1 MNHEY, CDR2 SVGAGI. This CDR3 is 15 amino acids long. V was pared by 4 bases and J by 4 bases, with 13 bases between. CDR3 DNA sequence: TGTGCCAGCAGTTTGGGGGGAGGCGTCACCGGGGAGCTGTTTTTT. Amino acids: CASSLGGGVTGELFF.

This chain joins TRBV4-3 and TRBJ1-2, with D possibly matching TRBD1 (5 bases). The CDR3 totals 15 residues. V lost 6 bases, J lost 4 bases, and 18 bases lay in between. The germline CDR1 and CDR2 sequences are LGHNA and YSLEER. The CDR3 sequence is CASSQKIDSTYGYTF. The CDR3 DNA sequence: TGCGCCAGCAGTCAAAAGATCGACAGTACCTATGGCTACACCTTC.

This clone was seen only once. The V call is TRBV6-1, the J call TRBJ2-5, with 11 nucleotides matching TRBD1. J was trimmed by 4 bases and V by 4 bases; bases with no gene match: 11. The CDR3 extends over 17 amino acids. Germline CDR1 is MNHNS and CDR2 is SASEGT. The CDR3 protein is CASSVYLGTGGGETQYF. The CDR3 DNA follows: TGTGCCAGCAGTGTCTATTTGGGGACAGGGGGGGGAGAGACCCAGTACTTC.

V usage is TRBV19 and J usage is TRBJ2-3; TRBD2 matches 13 bases. V lost 10 bases to trimming and J lost 1 base; unmatched junction nucleotides: 5. Germline values: CDR1 LNHDA, CDR2 SQIVND (reference sequence). The CDR3 sequence is 15 residues long. CDR3 coding DNA: TGTGCCACCCAACTAGCGGGAGGGGGCACAGATACGCAGTATTTT. Translating gives CATQLAGGGTDTQYF.

This chain uses TRBV6-1 with TRBJ1-5; tentative D call: TRBD1 (5 bases). CDR3 size: 15 residues. The V gene lost 2 bases and the J gene lost 3 bases, with 11 bases spanning the gap. Germline V gives CDR1 MNHNS, CDR2 SASEGT. In DNA, the CDR3 is TGTGCCAGCAGTGAACAGGGAGGCCCCAATCAGCCCCAGCATTTT. This encodes CASSEQGGPNQPQHF.

The chain employs TRBV19 and TRBJ2-7; 8 nucleotides match TRBD2. Germline V lookup: CDR1 LNHDA, CDR2 SQIVND (reference sequence). Trimming removed 3 bases from V and 5 bases from J; junction bases left unmatched: 6. This CDR3 has 14 residues. As DNA, the CDR3 is TGTGCCAGTAGTATGGGGGGACTAGTCGACGAGCAGTACTTC. Protein product: CASSMGGLVDEQYF.

This clone occurred a few times. The chain couples TRBV19 to TRBJ2-7, with a tentative D call TRBD1 (6 bases). Germline-derived CDR1 and CDR2 are LNHDA and SQIVND (reference sequence). CDR3 length equals 12 residues. V lost 8 bases and J 3 bases, leaving 11 bases between the germline ends. The CDR3 here is CASGSRGYEQYF. The CDR3 DNA reads TGTGCCAGTGGTAGCAGGGGCTACGAGCAGTACTTC.

The J gene is TRBJ2-5, the V gene TRBV2; D is ambiguous. CDR1 and CDR2 from the germline V gene are SNHLY and FYNNEI. This CDR3 is built from 11 residues. V was pared by 6 bases and J by 5 bases, with 7 bases between. The chain's CDR3 is CASSSAETQYF. The DNA of the CDR3 is TGTGCCAGCAGCTCTGCGGAGACCCAGTACTTC.